What follows are 7 T cell receptor beta chains derived from one specimen sequenced in a study of post-analysis software for immune sequencing data. General observations from the study: Patients used roughly five TRBV segments, including TRBV5-6, TRBV5-1 and TRBV20-1, more often than controls.

The antigens these receptors bind are not known. Incorporated into the TCR beta cDNA libraries were unique molecular identifiers, which served to reduce PCR and sequencing biases. Using its own MiXCR run on the PCR reads, TCRdb lists one record per CDR3 protein. This table holds more than 450,000 distinct CDR3 sequences, around 36% found once. The sample comprised blood. These receptors were obtained from a girl aged 2-17 years with multiple sclerosis.

V is TRBV5-1 and J is TRBJ1-2; D not resolved. The CDR3 runs 15 residues. V shed 4 bases and J shed 1 base, with 14 bases lying between them. Germline CDR1 is SGHRS and CDR2 is YFSETQ. This CDR3 reads CASSRDPLDNYGYTF. The CDR3 DNA follows: TGCGCCAGCAGCCGGGATCCCCTAGATAACTATGGCTACACCTTC.

The chain is built from TRBV20-1 and TRBJ1-2; 11 nucleotides agree with TRBD1. Germline trimming cut 0 bases from V and 4 bases from J; bases unmatched to any gene: 4. Per the germline V gene, CDR1 is DFQATT and CDR2 is SNEGSKA (reference sequence). CDR3 length: 15 residues. CDR3 bases: TGCAGTGCTAGAGATCCGGGACAGGGGGTCTATGGCTACACCTTC. Protein: CSARDPGQGVYGYTF.

There are a few counts of this clonotype. The chain uses TRBV9 and TRBJ2-5; D is ambiguous. Trimming left V 0 bases short and J 4 bases short, with 16 bases between. The CDR3 consists of 16 residues. CDR1 and CDR2 from the germline V gene are SGDLS and YYNGEE. CDR3 in DNA: TGTGCCAGCAGCGTAGGTCCCGGGTCTGGTGGAGAGACCCAGTACTTC. It yields the protein CASSVGPGSGGETQYF.

The chain carries TRBV20-1 and TRBJ1-2; a weak D match, TRBD1 (6 bases). The CDR3 contains 14 residues. Trimming cost V 4 bases and J 8 bases, with 20 bases left between them. Germline V gene sequence: CDR1 DFQATT, CDR2 SNEGSKA (reference sequence). The CDR3 nucleotides are TGCAGTGCTACACCGGGACACCGGGCGGGAGGCTACACCTTC. Its protein product is CSATPGHRAGGYTF.

The chain uses TRBV20-1 and TRBJ1-5; 7 nucleotides match TRBD1. Germline CDR1 is DFQATT and CDR2 is SNEGSKA (reference sequence). With 0 bases clipped from V and 2 bases from J, the junction kept 10 bases outside the gene matches. The CDR3 length is 17 residues. CDR3 nucleotide sequence: TGCAGTGCTAGAGATGTCCAGGGGGTGATCGGCAATCAGCCCCAGCATTTT. This sequence encodes CSARDVQGVIGNQPQHF.

V is TRBV3-1 and J is TRBJ1-1; D might be TRBD1 (6 bases). V was trimmed by 5 bases and J by 0 bases, leaving 10 bases between them. The germline V gene has CDR1 LGHDT and CDR2 YNNKEL (reference sequence). The CDR3 spans 14 residues. DNA of the CDR3: TGTGCCAGCAGCTCAGGGACATTGAACACTGAAGCTTTCTTT. Protein: CASSSGTLNTEAFF. The complete variable domain, with remaining parts taken from reference TRBV3-1 and TRBJ1-1, reads DTAVSQTPKYLVTQMGNDKSIKCEQNLGHDTMYWYKQDSKKFLKIMFSYNNKELIINETVPNRFSPKSPDKAHLNLHINSLELGDSAVYFCASSSGTLNTEAFFGQGTRLTVV.

This clonotype was detected only a few times. V gene TRBV12-3 or TRBV12-4 combines with J gene TRBJ1-1; D is unresolved. The germline V and J ends were trimmed by 8 bases and 4 bases, with 11 bases remaining between them. CDR3 size: 12 residues. The CDR3 protein is CASGLTATEAFF. The CDR3 bases are TGTGCCAGCGGACTAACAGCCACTGAAGCTTTCTTT.